What follows are 2 T cell receptor beta chains derived from one specimen sequenced in a study of graft-versus-host responses after intestinal transplantation. Some clones are missing from TCRdb's copy, which holds only in-frame ones; the method was immunoSEQ multiplex PCR. The table shows tens of thousands of clones, with more than 85% occurring only once. Their cognate antigens are unknown. Sequenced here: unstimulated CD8+ T cells sorted from spleen or lymph node cells, sampled before intestinal transplant. These receptors were obtained from a human donor who received an intestinal transplant.

The chain employs TRBV2 and TRBJ2-5, with 12 nucleotides matching TRBD2. Germline values: CDR1 SNHLY, CDR2 FYNNEI. There are 17 residues in the CDR3. V trimming: 4 bases; J trimming: 1 base; junction bases outside the gene matches: 7. The CDR3 nucleotides are TGTGCCAGCAGTGGAAGACTAGCGGGAGAAGGCCAAGAGACCCAGTACTTC. This gives the protein CASSGRLAGEGQETQYF.

CDR3 bases: TGTGCCAGCACCCCGCGGGGACCGGGGGAGCTGTTTTTT. Its protein is CASTPRGPGELFF. This rearrangement joins TRBV7-2 to TRBJ2-2; D may be TRBD2 (6 bases). The CDR3 length is 13 residues. From germline, CDR1 is SGHTA and CDR2 FQGNSA. The V gene lost 7 bases and the J gene lost 8 bases, with 14 bases spanning the gap. The full variable domain, its missing parts supplied by reference TRBV7-2 and TRBJ2-2, is GAGVSQSPSNKVTEKGKDVELRCDPISGHTALYWYRQSLGQGLEFLIYFQGNSAPDKSGLPSDRFSAERTGGSVSTLTIQRTQQEDSAVYLCASTPRGPGELFFGEGSRLTVL.